The 2 T cell receptor beta chains below come from one sample, sequenced in a study of long-term antiretroviral therapy in people with HIV. Run at survey level, the immunoSEQ assay was version v3.0. Assay used: immunoSEQ multiplex PCR; TCRdb lists only in-frame clones, some missing. The sample consists of 40,000 to 60,000 clones, approximately 79% of them appearing once. The source material was unsorted PBMCs, sampled 0.8 years after starting antiretroviral therapy. Receptor source: a woman aged 18-30 years with HIV.

J is TRBJ1-2 and V is TRBV27; no clear D gene. Germline V gene data show CDR1 as MNHEY and CDR2 as SMNVEV (reference sequence). The CDR3 totals 15 residues. The V end was cut by 4 bases, the J end by 2 bases, with 14 bases between. CDR3 sequence (DNA): TGTGCCAGCAGTTCTGAATCCCGGGCGAACTATGGCTACACCTTC. Translating gives CASSSESRANYGYTF.

The chain employs TRBV11-3 and TRBJ2-2; TRBD2 matches at 13 bases. This CDR3 region has 16 residues. Germline loops: CDR1 SGHNT, CDR2 YENEEA. With V trimmed by 5 bases and J by 7 bases, 7 bases remained unmatched. This CDR3 is CASSRGLAGVHGELFF. The CDR3 region has the DNA TGTGCCAGCAGCCGCGGACTAGCGGGAGTACACGGGGAGCTGTTTTTT.